The rows below give T cell receptor beta chains drawn from one sample of a study of neurological immune-mediated disorders. TCRdb processed the 5' RACE reads anew with MiXCR; each CDR3 protein has one entry. The sample holds about 120,000 distinct CDR3 sequences, about 3.2% seen once. Input material: PBMCs. The source is a woman aged 25 to 39 with multiple sclerosis. CDR3s include the opening cysteine and the closing phenylalanine or tryptophan. Fields, in order: D gene, clone size, V gene, J gene, CDR3 protein, CDR3 DNA. The D gene is left open where the match is weak. A clone size is listed for some rows: how often the clone was seen (once, few, many), or a class if it is expanded.

D: -; size: many; V: TRBV10-3; J: TRBJ2-3; CDR3: CAISVQGMGTDTQYF; DNA: TGTGCCATCTCCGTACAGGGAATGGGCACAGATACGCAGTATTTT
D: TRBD2; size: many; V: TRBV4-3; J: TRBJ2-2; CDR3: CASSPTGSGRSVGELFF; DNA: TGCGCCAGCAGCCCGACGGGGAGCGGGAGGTCGGTCGGGGAGCTGTTTTTT
D: -; size: many; V: TRBV25-1; J: TRBJ1-1; CDR3: CASRQRNTEAFF; DNA: TGTGCCAGCAGACAAAGGAACACTGAAGCTTTCTTT
D: -; size: many; V: TRBV19; J: TRBJ2-6; CDR3: CASSIRDSGANVLTF; DNA: TGTGCCAGTAGTATAAGGGACTCTGGGGCCAACGTCCTGACTTTC
D: TRBD1; size: -; V: TRBV7-2; J: TRBJ2-3; CDR3: CASSPDRATDTQYF; DNA: TGTGCCAGCAGCCCCGACAGGGCCACAGATACGCAGTATTTT
D: -; size: few; V: TRBV2; J: TRBJ1-4; CDR3: CASARRSEKLFF; DNA: TGTGCCAGCGCCAGGAGAAGTGAAAAACTGTTTTTT
D: TRBD2; size: many; V: TRBV20-1; J: TRBJ2-5; CDR3: CSARDFAGGHQETQYF; DNA: TGCAGTGCTAGAGATTTCGCGGGGGGCCATCAAGAGACCCAGTACTTC
D: -; size: many; V: TRBV6-2/TRBV6-3; J: TRBJ2-7; CDR3: CASSPGFYEQYF; DNA: TGTGCCAGCAGCCCCGGGTTCTACGAGCAGTACTTC
D: TRBD1; size: many; V: TRBV5-1; J: TRBJ1-5; CDR3: CASSPTGTGNQPQHF; DNA: TGCGCCAGCAGCCCAACCGGGACAGGGAATCAGCCCCAGCATTTT
D: -; size: many; V: TRBV5-1; J: TRBJ1-4; CDR3: CASSLVQGEKLFF; DNA: TGCGCCAGCAGCTTGGTCCAGGGAGAAAAACTGTTTTTT
D: -; size: many; V: TRBV5-6; J: TRBJ1-5; CDR3: CASSLSGGAGHQPQHF; DNA: TGTGCCAGCAGCTTGTCGGGGGGCGCCGGACATCAGCCCCAGCATTTT
D: TRBD1; size: many; V: TRBV7-9; J: TRBJ1-2; CDR3: CASSPFDRVMSGYTF; DNA: TGTGCCAGCAGCCCATTTGACAGGGTAATGAGTGGCTACACCTTC
D: -; size: many; V: TRBV12-3/TRBV12-4; J: TRBJ1-1; CDR3: CASSFADTEAFF; DNA: TGTGCCAGCAGTTTCGCGGACACTGAAGCTTTCTTT
D: -; size: -; V: TRBV10-3; J: TRBJ1-2; CDR3: CAISERATFGYTF; DNA: TGTGCCATCAGTGAGAGGGCAACTTTCGGCTACACCTTC
D: TRBD2; size: many; V: TRBV28; J: TRBJ2-2; CDR3: CASSNRTSLNTGELFF; DNA: TGTGCCAGCAGTAATCGGACTAGCCTCAACACCGGGGAGCTGTTTTTT
D: -; size: many; V: TRBV5-6; J: TRBJ1-1; CDR3: CASSLELEGFATEAFF; DNA: TGTGCCAGCAGCTTGGAACTAGAAGGTTTTGCCACTGAAGCTTTCTTT
D: -; size: many; V: TRBV6-5; J: TRBJ1-2; CDR3: CASRKQGATNYGYTF; DNA: TGTGCCAGCAGGAAACAGGGAGCTACTAACTATGGCTACACCTTC
D: TRBD2; size: many; V: TRBV5-1; J: TRBJ2-7; CDR3: CASSLGVSGGTNEQYF; DNA: TGCGCCAGCAGCTTGGGGGTGAGCGGGGGAACGAACGAGCAGTACTTC
D: TRBD1; size: -; V: TRBV29-1; J: TRBJ1-2; CDR3: CSVEDIGTGNYGYTF; DNA: TGCAGCGTTGAAGACATCGGGACAGGAAACTATGGCTACACCTTC
D: -; size: many; V: TRBV20-1; J: TRBJ1-2; CDR3: CSSLGRQDNYGYIF; DNA: TGCAGCTCCCTAGGGAGGCAGGATAACTATGGCTACATCTTC
D: TRBD2; size: many; V: TRBV5-5; J: TRBJ2-1; CDR3: CASSLDPSGNEQFF; DNA: TGTGCCAGCAGCTTGGATCCTAGCGGCAATGAGCAGTTCTTC
D: -; size: many; V: TRBV27; J: TRBJ2-7; CDR3: CASSLTAGVNNEQYF; DNA: TGTGCCAGCAGCCTTACCGCAGGGGTCAACAACGAGCAGTACTTC
D: -; size: many; V: TRBV5-5; J: TRBJ1-5; CDR3: CASSPLFRPQHF; DNA: TGTGCCAGCAGCCCCCTCTTCCGGCCCCAGCATTTT
D: -; size: many; V: TRBV12-3/TRBV12-4; J: TRBJ1-2; CDR3: CASSPYVASNYGYTF; DNA: TGTGCCAGCTCTCCCTACGTAGCATCTAACTATGGCTACACCTTC
D: -; size: many; V: TRBV7-2; J: TRBJ2-5; CDR3: CASSLVGHPEGTQYF; DNA: TGTGCCAGCAGCTTAGTCGGACACCCGGAAGGGACCCAGTACTTC
D: -; size: many; V: TRBV3-1; J: TRBJ1-1; CDR3: CASSQIGGQEAFF; DNA: TGTGCCAGCAGCCAAATCGGCGGACAGGAAGCTTTCTTT
D: -; size: -; V: TRBV19; J: TRBJ2-1; CDR3: CASSLKTGPQFF; DNA: TGTGCCAGTAGTCTCAAGACAGGACCGCAGTTCTTC
D: -; size: many; V: TRBV7-9; J: TRBJ2-1; CDR3: CASSLVPRDPHPEQFF; DNA: TGTGCCAGCAGCTTAGTCCCACGGGATCCGCACCCTGAGCAGTTCTTC
D: -; size: many; V: TRBV4-3; J: TRBJ2-5; CDR3: CASSQEGGQETQYF; DNA: TGCGCCAGCAGCCAAGAAGGGGGCCAAGAGACCCAGTACTTC
D: -; size: many; V: TRBV5-1; J: TRBJ1-1; CDR3: CASSLAGALNTEAFF; DNA: TGCGCCAGCAGCTTGGCAGGAGCACTGAACACTGAAGCTTTCTTT
D: TRBD2; size: many; V: TRBV5-1; J: TRBJ2-2; CDR3: CASSLIAGAPNTGELFF; DNA: TGCGCCAGCAGCTTGATAGCGGGGGCCCCGAACACCGGGGAGCTGTTTTTT
D: -; size: many; V: TRBV11-2; J: TRBJ1-2; CDR3: CASSLLGAGYTF; DNA: TGTGCCAGCAGCTTACTGGGGGCGGGCTACACCTTC
D: -; size: many; V: TRBV7-2; J: TRBJ2-1; CDR3: CASSYRTGMDEQFF; DNA: TGTGCCAGCAGCTATCGTACAGGGATGGATGAGCAGTTCTTC
D: TRBD1; size: many; V: TRBV15; J: TRBJ1-2; CDR3: CATSKDRVGYTF; DNA: TGTGCCACCAGCAAGGACAGGGTTGGCTACACCTTC
D: -; size: many; V: TRBV11-2; J: TRBJ2-2; CDR3: CASSLVGSSGELFF; DNA: TGTGCCAGCAGCTTAGTGGGTTCGTCCGGGGAGCTGTTTTTT
D: -; size: many; V: TRBV4-3; J: TRBJ2-6; CDR3: CASSQDRDGYSGANVLTF; DNA: TGCGCCAGCAGCCAAGACCGGGACGGATACTCTGGGGCCAACGTCCTGACTTTC
D: TRBD1; size: many; V: TRBV29-1; J: TRBJ2-3; CDR3: CSGETGTDTQYF; DNA: TGCAGCGGTGAGACAGGGACAGATACGCAGTATTTT
D: -; size: many; V: TRBV30; J: TRBJ2-2; CDR3: CAWSAGRRTGELFF; DNA: TGTGCCTGGAGTGCGGGTCGACGGACCGGGGAGCTGTTTTTT
D: TRBD1; size: many; V: TRBV20-1; J: TRBJ2-5; CDR3: CSARPGQGRETQYF; DNA: TGCAGTGCTAGACCGGGACAGGGAAGGGAGACCCAGTACTTC
D: TRBD1; size: -; V: TRBV12-3/TRBV12-4; J: TRBJ1-2; CDR3: CASSLRQGGGYGYTF; DNA: TGTGCCAGCAGTTTAAGGCAGGGGGGAGGCTATGGCTACACCTTC
D: -; size: many; V: TRBV4-3; J: TRBJ2-3; CDR3: CASSQAGHLVTDTQYF; DNA: TGCGCCAGCAGCCAAGCGGGACACCTAGTAACAGATACGCAGTATTTT
D: -; size: many; V: TRBV20-1; J: TRBJ2-4; CDR3: CSAREGGRNIQYF; DNA: TGCAGTGCTCGCGAGGGGGGTAGGAACATTCAGTACTTC
D: TRBD1; size: -; V: TRBV20-1; J: TRBJ1-2; CDR3: CSARDSSTGDGGYTF; DNA: TGCAGTGCTAGAGATTCTTCCACAGGGGATGGTGGCTACACCTTC
D: -; size: many; V: TRBV12-3/TRBV12-4; J: TRBJ1-5; CDR3: CASSFLGGNQPQHF; DNA: TGTGCCAGCAGTTTTCTCGGGGGAAATCAGCCCCAGCATTTT
D: TRBD1; size: many; V: TRBV7-9; J: TRBJ2-1; CDR3: CASTPRDRHPNEQFF; DNA: TGTGCCAGCACACCTAGGGACAGACATCCCAATGAGCAGTTCTTC
D: TRBD1; size: many; V: TRBV12-3/TRBV12-4; J: TRBJ2-3; CDR3: CASSQQGRSDTQYF; DNA: TGTGCCAGCAGTCAACAGGGGCGGTCAGATACGCAGTATTTT
D: -; size: few; V: TRBV7-9; J: TRBJ2-7; CDR3: CASSSRDTLHEQYF; DNA: TGTGCCAGCAGCTCACGTGACACCCTCCACGAGCAGTATTTC
D: TRBD2; size: many; V: TRBV7-2; J: TRBJ2-3; CDR3: CASSLQGGVDTQYF; DNA: TGTGCCAGCAGCTTACAGGGAGGGGTAGATACGCAGTATTTT
D: TRBD2; size: many; V: TRBV5-1; J: TRBJ2-1; CDR3: CASSWRAGSSYNEQFF; DNA: TGCGCCAGCAGCTGGAGAGCGGGGAGCTCCTACAATGAGCAGTTCTTC
D: -; size: many; V: TRBV12-3/TRBV12-4; J: TRBJ2-2; CDR3: CASSSPLGSADTGELFF; DNA: TGTGCCAGCAGTTCGCCCCTGGGCTCTGCAGATACCGGGGAGCTGTTTTTT
D: TRBD1; size: many; V: TRBV5-6; J: TRBJ2-7; CDR3: CASSQGQGPYEQYF; DNA: TGTGCCAGCAGCCAGGGACAGGGGCCCTACGAGCAGTACTTC
D: TRBD2; size: -; V: TRBV13; J: TRBJ2-7; CDR3: CASSSSGRAYEQYF; DNA: TGTGCCAGCAGCTCTAGCGGGAGGGCCTACGAGCAGTACTTC
D: -; size: many; V: TRBV29-1; J: TRBJ2-1; CDR3: CSVPGEVEQFF; DNA: TGCAGCGTTCCAGGGGAGGTTGAGCAGTTCTTC
D: -; size: many; V: TRBV12-3/TRBV12-4; J: TRBJ1-6; CDR3: CASSLRGDNSTLNF; DNA: TGTGCCAGCAGTTTACGGGGGGATAATTCAACCCTCAACTTT
D: -; size: many; V: TRBV6-5; J: TRBJ1-1; CDR3: CASSYLKDTEAFF; DNA: TGTGCCAGCAGTTACCTAAAGGACACTGAAGCTTTCTTT